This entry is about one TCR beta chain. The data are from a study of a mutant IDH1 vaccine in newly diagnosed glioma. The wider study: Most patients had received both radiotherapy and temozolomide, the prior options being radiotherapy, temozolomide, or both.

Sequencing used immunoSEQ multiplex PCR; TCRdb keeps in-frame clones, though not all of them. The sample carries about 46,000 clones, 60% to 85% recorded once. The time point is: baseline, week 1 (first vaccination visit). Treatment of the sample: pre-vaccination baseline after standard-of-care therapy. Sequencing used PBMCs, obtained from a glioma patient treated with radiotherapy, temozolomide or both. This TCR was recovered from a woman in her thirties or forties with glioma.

CDR3 in amino acids: CASSDISSTDTQYF. CDR3 nucleotides: TGCGCCAGCTCCGACATTTCTAGCACAGATACGCAGTATTTT. This chain uses TRBV5-1 with TRBJ2-3; no clear D. CDR3 length: 14 residues. CDR1 is SGHRS and CDR2 is YFSETQ in the germline V gene. The V and J ends lost 7 bases and 0 bases respectively, with 12 bases between them.